This T cell receptor (beta chain) derives from a study of blood T cell repertoires in COVID-19. Whole-study context: Acute and convalescent COVID-19 samples came from the United States, Italy and Spain.

How the authors handled the data: Reference gene primer amplification in the assay estimated nucleated cell counts. Measured with immunoSEQ multiplex PCR; TCRdb has only the in-frame clones, and not every one. D and trimming come from the DNA, and the V and J calls and clone size come from that table. Among over 85,000 clones listed, around 85% were seen once. The CDR3 is made up of 14 amino acids. V lost 7 bases, J lost 0 bases, and 7 bases lay in between. From germline, CDR1 is SNHLY and CDR2 FYNNEI. Specimen: peripheral blood. The J gene is TRBJ2-6, the V gene TRBV2; D gene ambiguous. The source of this sequence is an elderly woman with COVID-19, enrolled during active disease. CDR3 sequence: CASKKSSGANVLTF. Written as DNA, the CDR3 is TGTGCCAGCAAAAAGAGCTCTGGGGCCAACGTCCTGACTTTC.